Detailed here is one T cell receptor (beta chain). The clone's antigen remains unknown. Per-base quality was not reported, and no clone a single base away is much larger than it. The junction shows trimming of 2 bases on V and 7 bases on J, plus 24 bases between the germline ends. The CDR3, from cysteine to phenylalanine, totals 18 residues. CDR3 DNA only is kept here, 54 bases in frame from base 1. The CDR3 regions of human TCRbeta chains were analyzed by immunosequencing. Per the authors' processing: TCRs in the repertoires were matched against a reference library of SARS-CoV-2-specific TCRs that had been generated with the MIRA antigen-specificity platform. Breadth meant the fraction of unique TCRs that were SARS-CoV-2-associated, whereas depth meant the fraction of total T cells that were SARS-CoV-2-associated. Using the MIRA data, each spike-specific TCR was assigned both to the spike region to which the TCR was reactive and to a CD4 or CD8 class. Log10-transformed breadth and depth values were compared by one-way ANOVA with Sidak's multiple comparisons tests. Not all clones reach the TCRdb copy of this immuneACCESS table, which keeps in-frame sequences only. Checked studies attribute under half of the gap to unresolved V genes and leave the rest unexplained. V and J calls and clone size are as listed in that table; D and trimming were resolved from the DNA. The sample data list around 15,000 clones, and 80% to 85% of these were observed just once. The ten most abundant clones make up about 14% of the sample.

The time point label, read with the paper, signifies: about 28 days (+/-7) after the second vaccine dose. Because spike-specific TCR depth and breadth did not differ between the two schedules, AZD1222 recipients who got a second dose at roughly 4 weeks were pooled with those who got a second dose at roughly 12 weeks. The vaccinee samples were drawn from two UK trials, COV001 and COV002, one of which was a single-blind randomized controlled phase 2/3 trial testing AZD1222 (ChAdOx1 nCoV-19) in healthy adults. Trial participant PBMC samples were collected at day 0 and day 28 after the second dose for TCRbeta chain sequencing. The sample is drawn from a study of T cell responses to AZD1222 COVID-19 vaccine (dated by TCRdb to 2020 to 2023). Describing the broader study: TCR sequencing covered more than 230 trial participants: 200 to 220 given two doses of AZD1222 and 26 given two doses of MenACWY control vaccine. Trial participants were enrolled by age into subgroups of 18-55, 56-69 and 70-plus years, and around 150, 29 and 61 TCR-sequenced participants, respectively, were included in these subgroups.

Summary of the overall study and its limitations: CD4 TCRs associated with the vaccine covered the entire spike protein, and the dominant responses were in regions 160-218 and 743-854. Because no day 14 peak-response samples were available, repertoires were characterized only after the peak T cell response. A significant rise in spike-specific TCR breadth and depth was observed after two AZD1222 doses relative to day 0 and relative to MenACWY recipients. Participants were mostly white British and included more females than males, and it was suggested by the authors that clonal diversity may have been underestimated. Only five or six AZD1222 recipients were SARS-CoV-2 seropositive at baseline, limiting conclusions about previously exposed vaccinees. Reportedly, almost half of the unique spike-specific TCRs recognized epitopes lying outside the regions that are mutated in the B.1.351 and B.1.1.7 variants. The 56-69-year group was small, and its depth increase did not reach significance, likely because of low power.

The sequence joins TRBV23-1 to TRBJ2-1; a tentative D match to TRBD1 spans 6 bases. TRBV23-1 is classed as an ORF, of uncertain function. The sample was peripheral blood, taken 28 days after the second AZD1222 dose. This receptor was obtained from an adult who received the AZD1222 COVID-19 vaccine. This receptor carries the CDR3 CASSQPIERQGKRNEQFF. The nucleotides read TGCGCCAGCAGTCAACCCATTGAAAGGCAGGGGAAGCGAAATGAGCAGTTCTTC.